This T cell receptor beta chain derives from a study of T cells after yellow fever vaccination. Background on the study: In the case of low-cell-number fractions, SMART-Seq v4 Ultra Low Input was used for preparation.

This clonotype was observed at least ten times. Antigen unknown. Generation of TCR cDNA used 5'RACE template switching (which added a universal primer site and UMIs). MiXCR was run by TCRdb on the 5' RACE reads, yielding one entry per CDR3 protein. Of hundreds of thousands of distinct CDR3 sequences in the sample, about 12% were seen once. Unmatched junction bases numbered 5, after V lost 4 bases and J lost 1 base. The germline V gene has CDR1 LGHNA and CDR2 YSLEER. This CDR3 spans 16 amino acids. The study, taken as a whole, reports: Clonotype sharing between CD4 and CD8 compartments was small. The booster response re-showed most primary clones: approximately 95% CD4, approximately 86% CD8.

This sample comprised PBMCs, obtained on the day of the yellow fever booster vaccination. The sequence came from a young man who received the YFV17D yellow fever vaccine. The genes are TRBV4-3 and TRBJ2-2, with 8 bases that match TRBD2. The CDR3 DNA follows: TGCGCCAGCAGCCCTCGGGCGGGAGGGAACACCGGGGAGCTGTTTTTT. Its protein product is CASSPRAGGNTGELFF.